Listed below are T cell receptor beta chains from one sample, sequenced in a study of T cell responses to AZD1222 COVID-19 vaccine. The data were produced by immunoSEQ multiplex PCR, yet TCRdb's version contains in-frame clones alone and is incomplete. The data hold approximately 120,000 clones, with about 93% observed a single time. The material was peripheral blood, obtained on day 0 of AZD1222 vaccination. These receptors originate from an adult in good health. CDR3s include the opening cysteine and the closing phenylalanine or tryptophan. A D gene is named only where the DNA matches it firmly. Clone size is given for some rows only: seen once, a few or many times, or a class if the clone is expanded.

TRBJ1-5,TRBV5-1,NA,TRBD1,CASSPGTVPNQPQHF,TGCGCCAGCAGCCCGGGGACAGTTCCTAATCAGCCCCAGCATTTT
TRBJ2-2,TRBV10-2,NA,TRBD1,CASRMGQGPNTGELFF,TGCGCCAGCAGGATGGGACAGGGACCGAACACCGGGGAGCTGTTTTTT
TRBJ1-2,TRBV19,NA,NA,CASSIESGYGYTF,TGTGCCAGTAGTATAGAATCGGGGTATGGCTACACCTTC
TRBJ2-2,TRBV6-6,NA,TRBD1,CASSFWTGGNTGELFF,TGTGCCAGCAGTTTTTGGACAGGGGGCAACACCGGGGAGCTGTTTTTT
TRBJ2-5,TRBV7-8,NA,TRBD1,CASSMDRTQETQYF,TGTGCCAGCAGCATGGACAGGACCCAAGAGACCCAGTACTTC
TRBJ1-1,TRBV29-1,NA,NA,CSVKARNTEAFF,TGCAGCGTGAAAGCCCGGAACACTGAAGCTTTCTTT
TRBJ1-1,TRBV7-8,NA,NA,CASSFRREVTEAFF,TGTGCCAGCAGCTTTAGGAGGGAGGTCACTGAAGCTTTCTTT
TRBJ1-1,TRBV7-8,NA,NA,CASSLVVRANTEAFF,TGTGCCAGCAGCTTAGTTGTCAGGGCAAACACTGAAGCTTTCTTT
TRBJ1-1,TRBV19,once,NA,CASSMEGDTEAFF,TGTGCCAGTAGTATGGAAGGGGACACTGAAGCTTTCTTT
TRBJ1-6,TRBV6-5,NA,NA,CASSYSPSYNSPLHF,TGTGCCAGCAGTTACAGTCCCAGCTATAATTCACCCCTCCACTTT
TRBJ1-1,TRBV3-1/TRBV3-2,once,TRBD1,CASSQPGQGTEAFF,TGTGCCAGCAGCCAACCGGGACAGGGTACTGAAGCTTTCTTT
TRBJ2-2,TRBV7-9,NA,NA,CASSPTGTTGELFF,TGTGCCAGCAGCCCAACGGGAACCACCGGGGAGCTGTTTTTT
TRBJ1-1,TRBV18,NA,TRBD1,CASSPQGAGDTEAFF,TGTGCCAGCTCACCACAGGGGGCCGGCGACACTGAAGCTTTCTTT
TRBJ1-2,TRBV5-1,NA,NA,CASSLGGHLTSYTF,TGCGCCAGCAGCTTGGGAGGTCATCTCACCAGCTACACCTTC
TRBJ1-2,TRBV6-5,NA,NA,CASSSPRGGNYGYTF,TGTGCCAGCAGTTCCCCTCGAGGGGGAAACTATGGCTACACCTTC
TRBJ1-2,TRBV29-1,NA,NA,CSVRTGGGYGYTF,TGCAGCGTTCGAACCGGGGGTGGTTATGGCTACACCTTC
TRBJ1-2,TRBV6-1,NA,NA,CASSEQGSGSGYTF,TGTGCCAGCAGTGAGCAGGGATCGGGTAGTGGCTACACCTTC
TRBJ2-1,TRBV27,once,NA,CASRRGADEQFF,TGTGCCAGCAGACGGGGGGCCGATGAGCAGTTCTTC
TRBJ1-2,TRBV14,NA,NA,CASSQSGFGYTF,TGTGCCAGCAGCCAGTCCGGGTTTGGCTACACCTTC
TRBJ1-2,TRBV20-1,NA,TRBD1,CSARLTGGYTF,TGCAGTGCTAGACTCACAGGGGGGTACACCTTC
TRBJ2-2,TRBV6-1,NA,NA,CASSVGAGGGTGELFF,TGTGCCAGCAGTGTTGGGGCAGGCGGCGGGACCGGGGAGCTGTTTTTT
TRBJ1-3,TRBV6-2/TRBV6-3,NA,NA,CASSPVSTGNTIYF,TGTGCCAGCAGTCCAGTCTCGACTGGAAACACCATATATTTT
TRBJ1-1,TRBV4-1,NA,NA,CASSQANNGPGDTEAFF,TGCGCCAGCAGCCAAGCAAATAACGGCCCGGGGGACACTGAAGCTTTCTTT
TRBJ1-6,TRBV10-3,once,NA,CAISESASENNSPLHF,TGTGCCATCAGTGAGTCGGCGTCAGAGAATAATTCACCCCTCCACTTT
TRBJ1-2,TRBV6-5,NA,TRBD1,CASSLQGYGYTF,TGTGCCAGCAGTTTACAGGGGTATGGCTACACCTTC
TRBJ1-1,TRBV4-1,NA,TRBD1,CASSQTGTANTEAFF,TGCGCCAGCAGCCAAACCGGGACAGCGAACACTGAAGCTTTCTTT
TRBJ1-4,TRBV7-9,NA,NA,CASSPRTDVTNEKLFF,TGTGCCAGCAGCCCCCGGACAGACGTAACTAATGAAAAACTGTTTTTT
TRBJ1-4,TRBV27,NA,NA,CASSSLSGASVEKLFF,TGTGCCAGCAGTTCCCTATCAGGGGCCAGTGTGGAAAAACTGTTTTTT
TRBJ1-2,TRBV5-1,NA,NA,CASSLFQENYGYTF,TGCGCCAGCAGCTTGTTTCAGGAAAACTATGGCTACACCTTC
TRBJ2-7,TRBV5-1,NA,TRBD2,CASSLGKAGDYEQYF,TGCGCCAGCAGCTTGGGGAAGGCGGGGGACTACGAGCAGTACTTC
TRBJ1-5,TRBV6-1,once,NA,CSSSETRQFSNQPQHF,TGTTCCAGCAGTGAGACCAGGCAGTTTAGCAATCAGCCCCAGCATTTT
TRBJ1-5,TRBV7-2,NA,TRBD1,CASSLGTGIGQPQHF,TGTGCCAGCAGCTTAGGGACAGGGATCGGTCAGCCCCAGCATTTT
TRBJ2-5,TRBV18,NA,TRBD2,CASSPSGLAGQETQYF,TGTGCCAGCTCACCGTCGGGACTAGCGGGGCAAGAGACCCAGTACTTC
TRBJ2-1,TRBV7-9,NA,NA,CASSLDLYEQFF,TGTGCCAGCAGCTTAGATCTCTATGAGCAGTTCTTC
TRBJ1-2,TRBV2,NA,NA,CASSDTGSYGYTF,TGTGCCAGCAGTGACACAGGCTCCTATGGCTACACCTTC
TRBJ2-2,TRBV9,NA,NA,CASSVDWVGGTGELFF,TGTGCCAGCAGCGTAGATTGGGTCGGCGGGACCGGGGAGCTGTTTTTT
TRBJ1-2,TRBV6-2/TRBV6-3,few,NA,CASSYVDKSYGYTF,TGTGCCAGCAGTTACGTCGACAAATCCTATGGCTACACCTTC
TRBJ1-1,TRBV19,NA,NA,CASAFGHSATEAFF,TGTGCCAGTGCCTTTGGGCACTCCGCCACTGAAGCTTTCTTT
TRBJ2-7,TRBV11-1,NA,TRBD1,CASSYRTGGRAEQYF,TGTGCCAGCAGTTATAGGACAGGGGGTAGGGCCGAGCAGTACTTC
TRBJ1-2,TRBV5-6,NA,NA,CASSRRTGNYGYTF,TGTGCCAGCAGCCGCCGAACAGGAAACTATGGCTACACCTTC
TRBJ1-2,TRBV5-4,once,NA,CASSLIDSNYGYTF,TGTGCCAGCAGCTTGATCGACAGTAACTATGGCTACACCTTC
TRBJ1-6,TRBV14,NA,NA,CASRQGMRSPLHF,TGTGCCAGCAGGCAGGGTATGAGGTCACCCCTCCACTTT
TRBJ2-7,TRBV7-2,NA,NA,CASSSHGTSYEQYF,TGTGCCAGCAGCTCGCACGGGACAAGCTACGAGCAGTACTTC
TRBJ1-1,TRBV2,NA,TRBD1,CARSGDRETTEAFF,TGTGCCAGATCGGGGGACAGGGAGACCACTGAAGCTTTCTTT
TRBJ2-1,TRBV30,NA,TRBD2,CAWSRAGDYNEQFF,TGTGCCTGGAGTCGAGCGGGGGATTACAATGAGCAGTTCTTC
TRBJ2-1,TRBV18,NA,NA,CASSPRSGGVSYNEQFF,TGTGCCAGCTCACCCCGAAGTGGGGGCGTATCCTACAATGAGCAGTTCTTC
TRBJ1-5,TRBV6-5,NA,TRBD1,CASSQNRGGQPQHF,TGTGCCAGCAGCCAGAACAGGGGGGGTCAGCCCCAGCATTTT
TRBJ2-5,TRBV13,NA,NA,CASSRSEQETQYF,TGTGCCAGCAGCCGTTCGGAGCAAGAGACCCAGTACTTC
TRBJ1-1,TRBV2,once,NA,CASSLETGAMNTEAFF,TGTGCCAGCAGTCTGGAGACAGGAGCTATGAACACTGAAGCTTTCTTT
TRBJ1-1,TRBV19,NA,NA,CASRFLPLAEAFF,TGTGCCAGTAGATTCCTGCCCTTAGCTGAAGCTTTCTTT
TRBJ1-5,TRBV18,NA,NA,CASSSGTDQPQHF,TGTGCCAGCTCATCCGGGACGGATCAGCCCCAGCATTTT
TRBJ2-2,TRBV30,NA,TRBD2,CACPSGGKTGELFF,TGTGCCTGTCCTAGCGGGGGAAAAACCGGGGAGCTGTTTTTT